These T cell receptor beta chains were read from a single sample in a study of graft-versus-host responses after intestinal transplantation. These TCRs are of unknown antigen specificity. Libraries were prepared by immunoSEQ multiplex PCR; TCRdb keeps only in-frame clonotypes and omits some of them. The sample lists approximately 90,000 clones, 85% to 95% seen once, with approximately 2% in the top ten. This material consisted of unstimulated CD8+ T cells sorted from spleen or lymph node cells, taken before intestinal transplant. The receptors stem from a human donor who received an intestinal transplant. Each CDR3 is given with its conserved first and last residue. A D gene is named only where the DNA matches it firmly. The size of a clone is reported for some rows only, either as once, few or many, or as a class for expanded clones.

>TRBV5-6|.|.|TRBJ1-2
CASSFDGGGTNYGYTF
TGTGCCAGCAGCTTTGACGGGGGGGGGACGAACTATGGCTACACCTTC
>TRBV4-3|TRBD2|.|TRBJ2-5
CASSQDPAGEQETQYF
TGCGCCAGCAGCCAAGACCCAGCGGGGGAACAAGAGACCCAGTACTTC
>TRBV12-2|.|.|TRBJ1-1
CASRLAGGDCTEAFF
TGTGCAAGTCGCTTAGCGGGGGGGGATTGCACTGAAGCTTTCTTT
>TRBV5-4|.|.|TRBJ1-1
CASSPTGVGTEAFF
TGTGCCAGCAGTCCCACGGGGGTCGGCACTGAAGCTTTCTTT
>TRBV10-3|.|.|TRBJ1-2
CAISESGGGRNNYGYTF
TGTGCCATCAGTGAGTCGGGGGGGGGCCGTAATAACTATGGCTACACCTTC
>TRBV27|.|.|TRBJ1-2
CASSQTPGEGYGYTF
TGTGCCAGCAGTCAAACCCCAGGGGAGGGGTATGGCTACACCTTC
>TRBV6-1|TRBD1|.|TRBJ1-2
CASSEVGTGADGYTF
TGTGCCAGCAGTGAAGTGGGGACAGGGGCGGATGGCTACACCTTC
>TRBV7-2|.|.|TRBJ1-5
CASSFPNQPQHF
TGTGCCAGCAGCTTCCCTAATCAGCCCCAGCATTTT
>TRBV7-9|TRBD1|.|TRBJ2-3
CASSLEGGQGFTDTQYF
TGTGCCAGCAGCTTAGAAGGAGGACAGGGGTTCACAGATACGCAGTATTTT
>TRBV15|.|.|TRBJ1-1
CATSRGVQGTNTEAFF
TGTGCCACCAGCAGAGGGGTTCAGGGAACGAACACTGAAGCTTTCTTT
>TRBV27|.|.|TRBJ1-1
CASSLPQGTEAFF
TGTGCCAGCAGCCTCCCTCAGGGCACTGAAGCTTTCTTT
>TRBV4-1|.|.|TRBJ2-1
CASSPIIGTSSYNEQFF
TGCGCCAGCAGCCCCATAATAGGCACTAGCTCCTACAATGAGCAGTTCTTC
>TRBV6-5|.|.|TRBJ1-2
CASQEGDGNYGYTF
TGTGCCAGCCAGGAGGGAGACGGTAACTATGGCTACACCTTC
>TRBV6-7|.|.|TRBJ1-2
CASSYSTPSTTKLRVNYGYTF
TGTGCCAGCAGTTACTCGACGCCTTCAACGACTAAGCTAAGGGTTAACTATGGCTACACCTTC
>TRBV7-8|TRBD1|.|TRBJ1-2
CASSPRTGTWGYTF
TGTGCCAGCAGCCCACGGACAGGGACGTGGGGCTACACCTTC
>TRBV27|TRBD1|.|TRBJ2-3
CASSTLRGTGRFEDTDTQYF
TGTGCCAGCAGTACCCTTCGCGGGACAGGGCGTTTCGAAGACACAGATACGCAGTATTTT
>TRBV27|TRBD1|once|TRBJ1-4
CASSLSPTGHGNEKLFF
TGTGCCAGCAGTTTATCCCCGACAGGGCATGGTAATGAAAAACTGTTTTTT
>TRBV10-2|.|.|TRBJ2-7
CASSKLTGPSYEQYF
TGCGCCAGCAGCAAACTAACAGGCCCATCCTACGAGCAGTACTTC
>TRBV9|.|.|TRBJ1-1
CASSEGGTGTEAFF
TGTGCCAGCAGCGAGGGGGGGACGGGCACTGAAGCTTTCTTT
>TRBV5-8|TRBD2|once|TRBJ2-1
CASSSASGGWFF
TGTGCCAGCAGCTCCGCTAGCGGGGGGTGGTTCTTC
>TRBV29-1|.|.|TRBJ2-7
CSAQGADRQYF
TGCAGCGCCCAAGGGGCAGATCGGCAGTACTTC
>TRBV7-2|TRBD1|.|TRBJ2-7
CASSLYQGADEQYF
TGTGCCAGCAGCTTATACCAGGGGGCAGACGAGCAGTACTTC
>TRBV6-6|TRBD1|.|TRBJ1-4
CASSYATGGLNEKLFF
TGTGCCAGCAGTTATGCTACAGGGGGCTTAAACGAAAAACTGTTTTTT
>TRBV7-9|.|.|TRBJ2-7
CASSLATYEQYF
TGTGCCAGCAGCTTAGCGACATACGAGCAGTACTTC
>TRBV11-2|TRBD1|.|TRBJ1-5
CASSITGDAQPQHF
TGTGCCAGCAGCATAACAGGGGATGCTCAGCCCCAGCATTTT